In this sample, the clone carrying this TCR beta chain turned up once. This sample was taken from a study of Ad26.COV2.S vaccination and SARS-CoV-2 variants. Profiling relied on immunoSEQ multiplex PCR, and the TCRdb table lists in-frame clones only, not all of them. The table has about 680,000 clones, roughly 90% seen once. Indicated treatment: around 19 received Ad26.COV2.S at low or high dose, single or two shots; about five received placebo; per-sample allocation not given. Sampling took place 63 days after the first vaccine or placebo injection. Germline V gene lookup returns CDR1 MNHNS and CDR2 SASEGT. V trimming: 2 bases; J trimming: 1 base; junction bases outside the gene matches: 5. This CDR3 region has 15 residues.

The chain employs TRBV6-1 and TRBJ2-7, with TRBD2 identical over 7 bases. The sequence was collected from a person aged 18-60 years who received the Ad26.COV2.S COVID-19 vaccine or a placebo. The sequencing here drew on peripheral blood, taken in a trial of Ad26.COV2.S vaccine versus placebo. CDR3 DNA sequence: TGTGCCAGCAGTGAACCAGCGGGGATTTCCTACGAGCAGTACTTC. Translating gives CASSEPAGISYEQYF.